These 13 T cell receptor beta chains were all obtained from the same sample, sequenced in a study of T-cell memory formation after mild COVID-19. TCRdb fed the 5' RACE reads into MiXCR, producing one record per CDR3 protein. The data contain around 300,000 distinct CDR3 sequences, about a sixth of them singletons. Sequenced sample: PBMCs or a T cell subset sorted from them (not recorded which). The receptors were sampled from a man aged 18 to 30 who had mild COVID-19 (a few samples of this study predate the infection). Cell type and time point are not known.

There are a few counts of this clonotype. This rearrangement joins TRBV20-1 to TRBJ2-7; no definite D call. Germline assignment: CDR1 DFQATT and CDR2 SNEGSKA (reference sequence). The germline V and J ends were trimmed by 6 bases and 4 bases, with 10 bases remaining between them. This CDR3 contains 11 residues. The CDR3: CSAKQRYEQYF. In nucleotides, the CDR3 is TGCAGTGCAAAACAGAGATACGAGCAGTACTTC.

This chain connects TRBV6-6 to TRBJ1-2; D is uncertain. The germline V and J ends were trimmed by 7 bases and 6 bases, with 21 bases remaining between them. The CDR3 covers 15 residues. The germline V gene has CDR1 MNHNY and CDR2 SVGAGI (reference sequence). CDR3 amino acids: CASKLGGFREDGYTF. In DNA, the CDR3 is TGTGCCAGCAAGTTAGGAGGGTTCCGGGAGGATGGCTACACCTTC.

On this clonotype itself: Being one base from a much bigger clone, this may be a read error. DNA of the CDR3: TGTGCCAGCAGTTCCTCTGGAAACACCGTATATTTT. Its translation is CASSSSGNTVYF. The V and J genes are TRBV12-3 or TRBV12-4 and TRBJ1-3; D gene uncertain. This CDR3 has 12 amino acids.

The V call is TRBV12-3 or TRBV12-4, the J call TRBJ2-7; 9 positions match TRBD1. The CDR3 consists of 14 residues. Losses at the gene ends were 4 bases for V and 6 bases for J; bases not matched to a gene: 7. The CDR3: CASSSSGQGSEQYF. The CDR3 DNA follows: TGTGCCAGCAGTTCGTCGGGACAGGGCTCCGAGCAGTACTTC.

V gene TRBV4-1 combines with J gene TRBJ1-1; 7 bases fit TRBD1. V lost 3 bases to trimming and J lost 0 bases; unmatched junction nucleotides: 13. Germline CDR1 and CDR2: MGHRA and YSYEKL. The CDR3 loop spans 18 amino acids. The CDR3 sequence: CASSHSADRFYLNTEAFF. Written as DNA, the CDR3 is TGCGCCAGCAGCCACAGCGCGGACAGGTTCTACTTGAACACTGAAGCTTTCTTT.

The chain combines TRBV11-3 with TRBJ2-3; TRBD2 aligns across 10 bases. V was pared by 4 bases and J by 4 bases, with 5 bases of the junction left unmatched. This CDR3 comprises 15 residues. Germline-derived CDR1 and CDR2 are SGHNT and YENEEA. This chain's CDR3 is CASSSLAGGADTQYF. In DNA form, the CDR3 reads TGTGCCAGCAGCTCATTAGCGGGGGGAGCAGATACGCAGTATTTT.

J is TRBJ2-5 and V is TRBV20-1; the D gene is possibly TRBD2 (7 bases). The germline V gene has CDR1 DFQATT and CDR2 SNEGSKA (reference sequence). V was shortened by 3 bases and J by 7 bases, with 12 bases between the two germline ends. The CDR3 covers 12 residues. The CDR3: CSARGGPGTQYF. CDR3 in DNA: TGCAGTGCTAGGGGGGGGCCAGGGACCCAGTACTTC.

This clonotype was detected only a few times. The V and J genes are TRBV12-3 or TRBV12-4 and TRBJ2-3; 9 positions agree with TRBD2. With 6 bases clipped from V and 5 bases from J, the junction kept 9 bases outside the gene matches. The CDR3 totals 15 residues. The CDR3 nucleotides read TGTGCCAGCAGCCCGGGGGCTAGCGGGGAAGATACGCAGTATTTT. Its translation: CASSPGASGEDTQYF.

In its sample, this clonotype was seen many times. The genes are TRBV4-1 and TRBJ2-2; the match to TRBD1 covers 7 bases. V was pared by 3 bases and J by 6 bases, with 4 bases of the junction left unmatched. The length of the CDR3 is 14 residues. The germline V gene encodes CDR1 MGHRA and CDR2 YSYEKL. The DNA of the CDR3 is TGCGCCAGCAGCCATGGGACAGATCCCGGGGAGCTGTTTTTT. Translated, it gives CASSHGTDPGELFF.

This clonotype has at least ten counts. CDR3 in amino acids: CASSFSGNEKLFF. CDR3 sequence (DNA): TGTGCCAGCAGCTTCTCAGGGAATGAAAAACTGTTTTTT. The V gene is TRBV7-9, the J gene TRBJ1-4; D is perhaps TRBD1 (5 bases). The CDR3 has 13 amino acids. V gave up 3 bases and J gave up 5 bases, with 7 bases separating them. Germline CDR1 reads SEHNR; CDR2 reads FQNEAQ (reference sequence).

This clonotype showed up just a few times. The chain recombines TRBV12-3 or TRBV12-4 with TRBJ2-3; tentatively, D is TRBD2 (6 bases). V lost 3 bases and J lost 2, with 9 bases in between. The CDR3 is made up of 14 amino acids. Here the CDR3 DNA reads TGTGCCAGCAGTTTCGGGGGTTTCACAGATACGCAGTATTTT. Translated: CASSFGGFTDTQYF.

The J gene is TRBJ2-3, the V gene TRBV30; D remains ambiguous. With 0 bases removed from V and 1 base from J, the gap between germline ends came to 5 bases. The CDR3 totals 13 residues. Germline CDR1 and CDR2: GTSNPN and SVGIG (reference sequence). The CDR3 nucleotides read TGTGCCTGGAGTGTGCAAGGCACAGATACGCAGTATTTT. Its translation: CAWSVQGTDTQYF.

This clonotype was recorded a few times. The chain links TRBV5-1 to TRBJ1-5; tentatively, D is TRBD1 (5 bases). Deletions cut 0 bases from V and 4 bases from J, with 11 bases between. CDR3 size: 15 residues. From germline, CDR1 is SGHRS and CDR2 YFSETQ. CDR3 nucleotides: TGCGCCAGCAGCTTGGCCGGTCAGGGAAATCAGCCCCAGCATTTT. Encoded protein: CASSLAGQGNQPQHF. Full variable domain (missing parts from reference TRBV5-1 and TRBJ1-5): KAGVTQTPRYLIKTRGQQVTLSCSPISGHRSVSWYQQTPGQGLQFLFEYFSETQRNKGNFPGRFSGRQFSNSRSEMNVSTLELGDSALYLCASSLAGQGNQPQHFGDGTRLSIL.